One and the same sample provided the 26 T cell receptor beta chains below, sequenced in a study of metastatic and nonmetastatic thyroid tumors. TCRdb re-called clones via MiXCR from the PCR reads. The repertoire has around 50,000 clones, 22% of them found once; the top ten carry 3.5% to 4%. Thyroid surgery had not been preceded by any treatment in any patient. The sample taken for sequencing was blood. The receptor set was obtained from a male donor with papillary thyroid cancer or a benign thyroid nodule (not recorded which). Some clones in this sample may be carry-over from other donors' samples.

This clone was seen at least ten times. The CDR3, as DNA: TGTGCCAGCAGCTTTAGCGGGGGGGGAGATACGCAGTATTTT. Encoded protein: CASSFSGGGDTQYF. The V call is TRBV7-9, the J call TRBJ2-3, with TRBD2 matching 11 bases. Germline V gives CDR1 SEHNR, CDR2 FQNEAQ (reference sequence). V gave up 3 bases and J gave up 5 bases; unmatched junction bases: 1. The CDR3 loop spans 14 amino acids.

This clone was observed a few times. This chain links TRBV10-2 with TRBJ2-7, with 8 bases matching TRBD2. V dropped 10 bases and J dropped 4; count of bases not matched to a gene: 9. This CDR3 spans 13 amino acids. CDR1 is WSHSY, CDR2 SAAADI, per germline. CDR3 nucleotide sequence: TGCGCCACCCTCGGGCGGGAGGATTACGAGCAGTACTTC. Translation gives CATLGREDYEQYF.

The chain couples TRBV20-1 to TRBJ2-1; 8 bases fit TRBD2. This CDR3 has 18 residues. CDR1 is DFQATT and CDR2 is SNEGSKA in the germline V gene (reference sequence). The J segment lost 4 bases and the V segment lost 0 bases, leaving 14 bases of the junction unmatched. The CDR3 loop is CSARDTRVAGPLYNEQFF. The CDR3 DNA follows: TGCAGTGCTAGAGATACTCGGGTAGCGGGACCGCTTTACAATGAGCAGTTCTTC.

This clone was counted between two and nine times. Its ends do not fully match the called genes, so a read error is possible. The chain is built from TRBV6-1 and TRBJ2-7; D uncertain. The germline V gene encodes CDR1 MNHNS and CDR2 SASEGT. This CDR3 has 14 residues. As DNA, the CDR3 is TGTACCAGCTGCGGCAGCCGCCTTTGGGAAGAGCAGTACTTC. It codes for CTSCGSRLWEEQYF.

On this clone itself: A much larger clone differs from this one at a single base, so this may be a read error. The chain joins TRBV12-3 or TRBV12-4 to TRBJ2-2; 8 bases are a match to TRBD2. The CDR3 covers 16 residues. V shed 6 bases and J 6 bases; nucleotides not matched to a gene: 12. This chain's CDR3 is CASSPVDPGLAGELFF. CDR3 coding DNA: TGTGCCAGCAGCCCGGTAGATCCGGGACTAGCCGGGGAGCTGTTTTTT.

This clone was observed many times. This chain links TRBV9 with TRBJ2-3; 9 bases agree with TRBD2. Germline-derived CDR1 and CDR2 are SGDLS and YYNGEE. Trimming took 1 base from V and 1 from J; bases not matched to a gene: 1. This CDR3 region has 15 residues. This chain's CDR3 is CASSVRTSGTDTQYF. CDR3 DNA sequence: TGTGCCAGCAGCGTAAGGACTAGCGGCACAGATACGCAGTATTTT.

This clone has at least ten counts. The chain has TRBV28 and TRBJ2-7, with a tentative D call TRBD2 (6 bases). Trimming took 3 bases from V and 2 from J, leaving 11 bases between them. The germline V gene has CDR1 MDHEN and CDR2 SYDVKM. This CDR3 has 14 amino acids. This CDR3 is CASSLEGTPYEQYF. The CDR3 DNA follows: TGTGCCAGCAGTTTGGAGGGGACCCCCTACGAGCAGTACTTC.

V and J are TRBV3-1 and TRBJ1-4; D not resolved. The V end was cut by 4 bases, the J end by 7 bases, with 16 bases between. The CDR3 consists of 15 residues. Germline assignment: CDR1 LGHDT and CDR2 YNNKEL (reference sequence). The chain's CDR3 is CASSLSVGLGEKLFF. The CDR3 nucleotides read TGTGCCAGCAGCCTTTCGGTAGGATTGGGTGAAAAACTGTTTTTT.

This clone has more than one count but fewer than ten. The chain has TRBV7-9 and TRBJ2-7, with D perhaps TRBD1 or TRBD2 (5 bases each). The CDR3 is 15 residues long. Germline V gives CDR1 SEHNR, CDR2 FQNEAQ (reference sequence). The V and J ends lost 5 bases and 0 bases respectively, with 14 bases between them. CDR3 protein: CASSMLGEPSYEQYF. CDR3 coding DNA: TGTGCCAGCAGCATGCTAGGGGAGCCCTCCTACGAGCAGTACTTC.

By share, this clone counts as medium-sized. This chain uses TRBV11-2 with TRBJ2-7; D gene uncertain. Germline CDR1 SGHAT, CDR2 FQNNGV. V gave up 0 bases and J gave up 3 bases, with 12 bases separating them. This CDR3 region has 15 residues. The CDR3 reads CASSLDGASHYEQYF. CDR3 bases: TGTGCCAGCAGCTTAGACGGCGCGAGCCACTACGAGCAGTACTTC.

Regarding this clone: A much larger clone differs by one base, so this may be a read error. Other DNA sequences in this specimen translate into the identical CDR3. The V and J genes are TRBV11-3 and TRBJ2-1; a possible D gene is TRBD2 (6 bases). The length of the CDR3 is 14 residues. Trimming left V 9 bases short and J 7 bases short, with 19 bases between. Germline lookup yields CDR1 SGHNT and CDR2 YENEEA. CDR3 loop: CASSPRDSSNEQFF. The DNA for the CDR3 is TGTGCCAGTAGCCCCCGGGACTCCTCAAATGAGCAGTTCTTC.

This clone was recorded many times. The rearrangement uses TRBV20-1 and TRBJ1-2; D gene unclear. The CDR3 sequence is 14 residues long. Germline CDR1 reads DFQATT; CDR2 reads SNEGSKA (reference sequence). Trimming cost V 6 bases and J 8 bases, with 22 bases left between them. CDR3 protein: CSAGINTGRGGYTF. DNA for the CDR3: TGCAGTGCCGGGATAAACACGGGGAGAGGCGGCTACACCTTC.

The table lists this clone with many counts. The CDR3 DNA sequence: TGTGCCAGCAGCCCCTTGCCCCGGACAGAAACCTACAATGAGCAGTTCTTC. This encodes CASSPLPRTETYNEQFF. The chain joins TRBV9 to TRBJ2-1; a possible D gene is TRBD1 (6 bases). The CDR3 has 17 amino acids. Per germline, CDR1 SGDLS and CDR2 YYNGEE. V gave up 4 bases and J gave up 2 bases, with 19 bases separating them. Looking up the rest from reference TRBV9 and TRBJ2-1 gives the full variable domain: DSGVTQTPKHLITATGQRVTLRCSPRSGDLSVYWYQQSLDQGLQFLIQYYNGEERAKGNILERFSAQQFPDLHSELNLSSLELGDSALYFCASSPLPRTETYNEQFFGPGTRLTVL.

This clone was seen repeatedly, ten times or more. This chain uses TRBV5-4 with TRBJ2-3, with 9 bases fitting TRBD1. Trimming at V came to 4 bases and at J to 4 bases, leaving 4 bases not matched to a gene. Per germline, CDR1 SGHNT and CDR2 YYREEE (reference sequence). This CDR3 region has 14 residues. CDR3 bases: TGTGCCAGCAGCAGGACAGGGGTCTCAGATACGCAGTATTTT. This translates into CASSRTGVSDTQYF.

Sample share makes this clone medium-sized. The V gene is TRBV19, the J gene TRBJ1-5; D possibly corresponds to TRBD1 (6 bases). Trimming took 6 bases from V and 5 from J, leaving 14 bases between them. The CDR3 is 14 residues long. The germline V gene has CDR1 LNHDA and CDR2 SQIVND (reference sequence). CDR3 sequence (DNA): TGTGCCAGTAGCCATAAAGGGGGACATCAGCCCCAGCATTTT. It codes for CASSHKGGHQPQHF.

This clone was found many times. The chain links TRBV24-1 to TRBJ2-5; maybe TRBD2 (6 bases). CDR1 KGHDR and CDR2 SFDVKD come from the germline V gene. V was shortened by 2 bases and J by 5 bases, with 14 bases between the two germline ends. The CDR3 spans 15 residues. The CDR3 here is CATSDSGTAGETQYF. The CDR3 nucleotides are TGTGCCACCAGTGATTCGGGGACGGCGGGGGAGACCCAGTACTTC.

This CDR3 is CAWRTGFGGNTIYF. The CDR3 DNA reads as TGTGCCTGGAGGACAGGATTTGGAGGAAACACCATATATTTT. The chain links TRBV30 to TRBJ1-3; weak D call: TRBD1 (6 bases). The germline CDR1 and CDR2 sequences are GTSNPN and SVGIG (reference sequence). CDR3 length: 14 residues. V lost 3 bases and J lost 4, with 13 bases in between.

This clone was seen many times. CDR3 in amino acids: CASSLGTDLNSPLHF. The CDR3, as DNA: TGCGCCAGCAGCCTAGGGACAGATCTTAATTCACCCCTCCACTTT. The chain is built from TRBV4-1 and TRBJ1-6, with 7 positions matching TRBD1. The V gene end was trimmed by 4 bases and the J gene end by 6 bases; junction bases not matched to a gene: 6. The CDR3 extends over 15 amino acids. The germline gives CDR1 MGHRA, CDR2 YSYEKL.

The genes are TRBV24-1 and TRBJ2-5; 11 bases fit TRBD2. The CDR3 runs 20 residues. The V gene's germline CDR1 is KGHDR and CDR2 SFDVKD. With 4 bases clipped from V and 3 bases from J, the junction kept 18 bases outside the gene matches. The CDR3 loop is CATSDPVGSTSGRGKETQYF. The CDR3 DNA follows: TGTGCCACCAGTGACCCGGTGGGGTCTACTAGCGGGAGAGGGAAAGAGACCCAGTACTTC.

The V and J genes are TRBV11-2 and TRBJ1-1; 7 bases line up with TRBD1. CDR1 is SGHAT, CDR2 FQNNGV, per germline. The ends lost 5 bases at V and 4 bases at J; junction bases unmatched: 4. This CDR3 region has 13 residues. Here the CDR3 reads CASSPGGGTEAFF. CDR3 bases: TGTGCCAGCAGCCCAGGGGGTGGCACTGAAGCTTTCTTT.

This clone was seen ten or more times. The chain carries TRBV11-3 and TRBJ1-1; no definite D call. In germline, CDR1 is SGHNT, CDR2 YENEEA. The CDR3 covers 14 residues. V lost 1 base to trimming and J lost 1 base, with 7 bases between them. CDR3 sequence: CASSLGRGNTEAFF. The CDR3, as DNA: TGTGCCAGCAGCTTAGGTCGCGGGAACACTGAAGCTTTCTTT.

Ten or more counts support this clone. The rearrangement uses TRBV7-2 and TRBJ2-1; TRBD2 matches 13 bases. CDR3 length: 20 residues. The junction had 12 bases not matched to a gene; V was cut back by 4 bases and J by 0 bases. In germline, CDR1 is SGHTA, CDR2 FQGNSA. The CDR3 bases are TGTGCCAGCAGCTCGCCCAGACTAGCGGGGGGCCTGAGCTCCTACAATGAGCAGTTCTTC. Translating it yields CASSSPRLAGGLSSYNEQFF.

This clone was found many times. The chain uses TRBV20-1 and TRBJ1-4, with a weak D call TRBD1 (5 bases). The V end lost 3 bases, the J end lost 6 bases, and 5 bases lay between the germline ends. Germline-derived CDR1 and CDR2 are DFQATT and SNEGSKA (reference sequence). CDR3 length: 11 residues. The CDR3 nucleotides are TGCAGTGCTAGGGGGGATGAAAAACTGTTTTTT. Translated: CSARGDEKLFF.

As regards this clone: The CDR3 does not end in the conserved phenylalanine or tryptophan, so this is likely a read error. The CDR3 bases are TGCGGTGGGACGAGCGGGGGGACTTCCTACAATGAGCAGTTCTTA. Protein product: CGGTSGGTSYNEQFL. The chain recombines TRBV20-1 with TRBJ2-1; 9 bases fit TRBD2. The CDR3 loop spans 15 amino acids. Looked up from germline, CDR1 is DFQATT and CDR2 is SNEGSKA (reference sequence).

This clone was observed a few times. A read error is possible here, since a much larger clone lies one base away. In this CDR3 the conserved last residue, phenylalanine or tryptophan, is missing, so a read error is likely. This rearrangement joins TRBV29-1 to TRBJ1-1; D gene unclear. Looked up from germline, CDR1 is SQVTM and CDR2 is ANQGSEA. V lost 5 bases and J 0 bases, leaving 1 base between the germline ends. The CDR3 runs to 10 residues. The CDR3 DNA reads TGCAGCGTTTTGAACACTGAAGCTTTCCTT. It encodes CSVLNTEAFL.

This clone was detected ten times or more. CDR3 in amino acids: CASSIQGASGYTF. The CDR3 nucleotides read TGTGCCAGCAGTATACAGGGGGCGTCGGGCTACACCTTC. This rearrangement joins TRBV6-1 to TRBJ1-2; TRBD1 matches 9 bases. Germline values: CDR1 MNHNS, CDR2 SASEGT. V shed 5 bases and J 8 bases; nucleotides not matched to a gene: 6. There are 13 residues in the CDR3.